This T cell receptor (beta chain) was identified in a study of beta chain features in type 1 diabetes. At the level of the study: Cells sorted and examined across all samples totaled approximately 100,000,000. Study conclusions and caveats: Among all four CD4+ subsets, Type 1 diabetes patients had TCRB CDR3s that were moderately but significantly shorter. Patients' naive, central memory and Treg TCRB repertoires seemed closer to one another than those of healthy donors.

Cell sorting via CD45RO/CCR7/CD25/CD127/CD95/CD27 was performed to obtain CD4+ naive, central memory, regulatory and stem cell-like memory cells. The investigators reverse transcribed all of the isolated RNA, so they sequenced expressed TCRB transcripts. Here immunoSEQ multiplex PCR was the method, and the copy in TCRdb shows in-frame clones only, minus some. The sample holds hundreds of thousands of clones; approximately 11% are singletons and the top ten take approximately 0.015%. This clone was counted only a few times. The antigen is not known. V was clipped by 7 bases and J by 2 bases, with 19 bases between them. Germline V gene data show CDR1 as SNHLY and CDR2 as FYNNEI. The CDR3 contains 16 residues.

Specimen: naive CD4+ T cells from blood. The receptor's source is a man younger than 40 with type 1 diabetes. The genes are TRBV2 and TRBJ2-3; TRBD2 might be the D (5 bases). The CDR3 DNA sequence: TGTGCCAGCATTCCTAGGATAGCGCCGACCACAGATACGCAGTATTTT. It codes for CASIPRIAPTTDTQYF.